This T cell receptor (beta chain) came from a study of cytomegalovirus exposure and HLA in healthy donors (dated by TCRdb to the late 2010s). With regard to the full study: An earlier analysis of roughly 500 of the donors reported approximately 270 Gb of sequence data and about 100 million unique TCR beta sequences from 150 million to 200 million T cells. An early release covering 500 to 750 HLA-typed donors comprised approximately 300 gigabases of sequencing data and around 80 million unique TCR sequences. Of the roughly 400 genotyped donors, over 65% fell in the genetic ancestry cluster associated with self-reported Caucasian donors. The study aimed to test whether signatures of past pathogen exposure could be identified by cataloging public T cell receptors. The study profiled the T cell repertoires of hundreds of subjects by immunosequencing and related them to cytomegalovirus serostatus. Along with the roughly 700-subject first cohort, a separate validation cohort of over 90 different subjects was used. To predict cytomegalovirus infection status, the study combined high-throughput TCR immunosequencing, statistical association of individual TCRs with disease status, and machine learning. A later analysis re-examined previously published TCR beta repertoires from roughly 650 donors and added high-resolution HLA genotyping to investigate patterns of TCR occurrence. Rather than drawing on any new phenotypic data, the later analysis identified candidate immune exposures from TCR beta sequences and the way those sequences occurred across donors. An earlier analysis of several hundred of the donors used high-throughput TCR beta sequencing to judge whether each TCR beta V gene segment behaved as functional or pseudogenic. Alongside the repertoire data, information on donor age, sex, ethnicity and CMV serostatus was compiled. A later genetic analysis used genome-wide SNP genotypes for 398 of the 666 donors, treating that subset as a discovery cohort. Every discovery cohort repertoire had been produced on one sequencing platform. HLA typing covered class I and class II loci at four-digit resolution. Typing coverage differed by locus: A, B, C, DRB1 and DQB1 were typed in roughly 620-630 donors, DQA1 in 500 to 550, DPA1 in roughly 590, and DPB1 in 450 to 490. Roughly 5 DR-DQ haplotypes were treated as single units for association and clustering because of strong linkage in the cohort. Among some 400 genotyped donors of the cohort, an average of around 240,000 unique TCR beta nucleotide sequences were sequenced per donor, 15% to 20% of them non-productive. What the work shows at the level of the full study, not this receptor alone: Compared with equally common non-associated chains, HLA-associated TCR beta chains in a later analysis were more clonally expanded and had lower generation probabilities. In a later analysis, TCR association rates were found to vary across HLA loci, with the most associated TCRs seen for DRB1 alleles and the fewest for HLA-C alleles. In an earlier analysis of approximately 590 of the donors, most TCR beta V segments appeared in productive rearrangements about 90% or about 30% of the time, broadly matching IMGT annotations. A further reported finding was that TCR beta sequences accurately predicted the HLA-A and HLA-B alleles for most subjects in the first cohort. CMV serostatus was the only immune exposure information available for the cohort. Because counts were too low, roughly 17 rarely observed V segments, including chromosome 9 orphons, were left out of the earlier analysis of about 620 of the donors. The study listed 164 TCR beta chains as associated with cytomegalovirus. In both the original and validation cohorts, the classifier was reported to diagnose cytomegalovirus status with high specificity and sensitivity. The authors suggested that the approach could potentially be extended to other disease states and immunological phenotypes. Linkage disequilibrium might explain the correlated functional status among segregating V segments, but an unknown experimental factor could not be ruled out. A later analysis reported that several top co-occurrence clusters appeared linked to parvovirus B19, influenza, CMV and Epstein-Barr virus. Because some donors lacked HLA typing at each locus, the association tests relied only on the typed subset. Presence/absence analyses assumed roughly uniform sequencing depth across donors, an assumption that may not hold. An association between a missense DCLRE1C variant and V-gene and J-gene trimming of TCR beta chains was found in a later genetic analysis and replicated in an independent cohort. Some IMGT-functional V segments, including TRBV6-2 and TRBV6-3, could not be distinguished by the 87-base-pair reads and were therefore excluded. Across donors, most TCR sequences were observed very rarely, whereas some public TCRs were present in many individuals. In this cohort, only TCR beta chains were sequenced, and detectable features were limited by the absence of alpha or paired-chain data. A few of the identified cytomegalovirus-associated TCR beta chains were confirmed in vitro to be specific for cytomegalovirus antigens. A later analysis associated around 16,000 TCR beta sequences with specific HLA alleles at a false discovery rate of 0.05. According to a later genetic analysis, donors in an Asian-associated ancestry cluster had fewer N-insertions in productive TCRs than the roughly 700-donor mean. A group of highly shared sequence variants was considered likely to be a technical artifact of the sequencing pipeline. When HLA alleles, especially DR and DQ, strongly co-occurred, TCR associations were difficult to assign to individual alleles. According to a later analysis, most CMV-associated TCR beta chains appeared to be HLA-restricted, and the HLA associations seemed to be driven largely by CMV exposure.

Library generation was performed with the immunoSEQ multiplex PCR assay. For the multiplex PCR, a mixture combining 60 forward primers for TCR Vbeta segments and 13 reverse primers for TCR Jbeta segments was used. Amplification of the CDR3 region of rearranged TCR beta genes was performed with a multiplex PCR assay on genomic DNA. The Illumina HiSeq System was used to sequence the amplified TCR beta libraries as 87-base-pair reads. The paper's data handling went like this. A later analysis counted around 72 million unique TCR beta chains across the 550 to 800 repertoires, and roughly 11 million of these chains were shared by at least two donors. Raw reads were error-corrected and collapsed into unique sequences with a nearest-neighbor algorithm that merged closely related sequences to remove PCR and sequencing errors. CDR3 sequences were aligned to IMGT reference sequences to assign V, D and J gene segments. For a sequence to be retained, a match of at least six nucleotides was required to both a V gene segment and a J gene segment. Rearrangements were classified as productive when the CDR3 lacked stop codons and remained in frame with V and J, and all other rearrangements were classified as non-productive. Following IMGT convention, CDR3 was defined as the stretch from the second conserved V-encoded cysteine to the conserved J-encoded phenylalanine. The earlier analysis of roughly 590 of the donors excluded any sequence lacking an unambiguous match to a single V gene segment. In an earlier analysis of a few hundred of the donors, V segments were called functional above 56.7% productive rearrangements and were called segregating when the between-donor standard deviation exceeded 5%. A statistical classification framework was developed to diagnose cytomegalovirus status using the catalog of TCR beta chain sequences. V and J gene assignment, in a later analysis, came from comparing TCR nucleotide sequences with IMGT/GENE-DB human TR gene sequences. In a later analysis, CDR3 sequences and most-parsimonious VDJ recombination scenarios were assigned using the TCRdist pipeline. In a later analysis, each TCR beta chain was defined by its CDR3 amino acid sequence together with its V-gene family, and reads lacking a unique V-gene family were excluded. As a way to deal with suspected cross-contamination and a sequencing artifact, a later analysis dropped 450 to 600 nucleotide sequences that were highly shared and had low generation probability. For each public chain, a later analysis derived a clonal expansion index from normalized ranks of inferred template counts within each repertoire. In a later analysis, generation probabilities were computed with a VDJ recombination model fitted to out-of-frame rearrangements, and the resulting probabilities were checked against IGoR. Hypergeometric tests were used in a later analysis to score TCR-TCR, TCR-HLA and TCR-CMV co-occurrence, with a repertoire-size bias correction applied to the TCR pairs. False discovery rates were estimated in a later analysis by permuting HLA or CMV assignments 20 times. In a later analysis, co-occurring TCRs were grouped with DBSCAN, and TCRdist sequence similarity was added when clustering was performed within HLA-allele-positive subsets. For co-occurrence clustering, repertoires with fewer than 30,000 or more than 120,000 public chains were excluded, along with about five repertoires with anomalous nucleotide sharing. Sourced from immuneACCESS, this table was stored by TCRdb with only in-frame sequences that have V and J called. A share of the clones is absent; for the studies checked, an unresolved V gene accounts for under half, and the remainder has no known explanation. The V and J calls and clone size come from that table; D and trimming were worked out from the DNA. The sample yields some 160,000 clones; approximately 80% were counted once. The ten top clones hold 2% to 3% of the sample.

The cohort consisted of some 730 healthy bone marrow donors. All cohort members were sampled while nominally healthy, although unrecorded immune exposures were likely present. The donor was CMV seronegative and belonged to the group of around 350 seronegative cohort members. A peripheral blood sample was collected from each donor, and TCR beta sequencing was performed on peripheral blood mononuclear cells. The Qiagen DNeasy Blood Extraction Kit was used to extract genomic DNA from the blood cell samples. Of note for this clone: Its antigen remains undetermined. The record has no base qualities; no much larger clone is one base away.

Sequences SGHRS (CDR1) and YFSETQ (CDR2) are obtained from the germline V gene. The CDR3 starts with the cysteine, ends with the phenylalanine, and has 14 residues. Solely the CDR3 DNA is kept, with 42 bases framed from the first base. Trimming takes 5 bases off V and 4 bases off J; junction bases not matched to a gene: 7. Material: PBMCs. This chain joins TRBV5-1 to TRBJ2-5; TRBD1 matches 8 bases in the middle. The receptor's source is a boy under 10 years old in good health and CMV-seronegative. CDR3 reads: CASRDRGRAETQYF. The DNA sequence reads TGCGCCAGCAGAGACAGGGGACGGGCAGAGACCCAGTACTTC.